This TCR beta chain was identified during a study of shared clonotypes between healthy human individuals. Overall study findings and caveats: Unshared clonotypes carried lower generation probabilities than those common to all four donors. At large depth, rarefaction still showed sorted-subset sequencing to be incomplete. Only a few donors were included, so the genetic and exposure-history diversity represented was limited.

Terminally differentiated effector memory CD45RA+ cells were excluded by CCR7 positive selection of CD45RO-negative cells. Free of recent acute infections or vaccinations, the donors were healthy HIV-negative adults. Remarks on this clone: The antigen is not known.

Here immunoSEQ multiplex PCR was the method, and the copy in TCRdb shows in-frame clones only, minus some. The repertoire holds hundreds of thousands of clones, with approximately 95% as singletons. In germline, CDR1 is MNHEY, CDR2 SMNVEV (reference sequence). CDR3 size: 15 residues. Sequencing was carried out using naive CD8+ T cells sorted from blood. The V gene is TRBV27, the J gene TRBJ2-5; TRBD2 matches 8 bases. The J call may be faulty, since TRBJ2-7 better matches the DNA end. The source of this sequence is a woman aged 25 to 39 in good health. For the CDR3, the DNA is TGTGCCAGCAGTCCGCCAACTAGCGGCTCCTACGAGCAGTACTTC. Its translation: CASSPPTSGSYEQYF.